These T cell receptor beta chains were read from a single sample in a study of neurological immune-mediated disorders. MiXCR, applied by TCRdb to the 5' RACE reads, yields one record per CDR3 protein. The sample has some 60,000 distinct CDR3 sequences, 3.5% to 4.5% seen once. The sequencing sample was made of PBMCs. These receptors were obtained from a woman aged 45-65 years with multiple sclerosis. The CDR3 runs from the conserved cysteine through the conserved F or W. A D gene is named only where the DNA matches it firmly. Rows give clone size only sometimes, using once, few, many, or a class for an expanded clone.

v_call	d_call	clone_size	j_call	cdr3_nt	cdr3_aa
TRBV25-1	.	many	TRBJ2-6	TGTGCCAGCGGCCAACCCTCAGCCTCTGGGGCCAACGTCCTGACTTTC	CASGQPSASGANVLTF
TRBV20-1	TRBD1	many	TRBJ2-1	TGCAGTGCTACGGGACAGGGGATCAATGAGCAGTTCTTC	CSATGQGINEQFF
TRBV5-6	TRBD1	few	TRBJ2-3	TGTGCCAGCACACTTAGGACAGGGAGTGAGACAGATACGCAGTATTTT	CASTLRTGSETDTQYF
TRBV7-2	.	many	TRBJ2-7	TGTGCCAGCAGCCGAAACGGGGACTTCGGCGTCGAGCAGTACTTC	CASSRNGDFGVEQYF
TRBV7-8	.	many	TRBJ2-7	TGTGCCAGCAGGCATATTATGCAGTACTTC	CASRHIMQYF
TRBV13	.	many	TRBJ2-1	TGTGCCAGCAGCTTAGACGCAGATTACAATGAGCAGTTCTTC	CASSLDADYNEQFF
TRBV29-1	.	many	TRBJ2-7	TGCAGCGCCTATGCCAACAGGGACAACGCCGAGCAGTACTTC	CSAYANRDNAEQYF
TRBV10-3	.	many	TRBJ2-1	TGTGCCATCAGGAGGACGGAGGGTGAGCAGTTCTTC	CAIRRTEGEQFF
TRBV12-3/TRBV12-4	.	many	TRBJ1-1	TGTGCCAGCAGTTCGACAGTTAACACTGAAGCTTTCTTT	CASSSTVNTEAFF
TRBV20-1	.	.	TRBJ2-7	TGCAGTGCTAGAGGGGTGGGGGCTAGCGGAGATAGTTACGAGCAGTACTTC	CSARGVGASGDSYEQYF
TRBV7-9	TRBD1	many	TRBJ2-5	TGTGCCAGCAGCTACTCCGGGACAGGGGCAGAGACCCAGTACTTC	CASSYSGTGAETQYF
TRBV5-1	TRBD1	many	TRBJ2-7	TGCGCCAGCAGCCACGGGACAGGGGGCTCTCCAGTCTACGAGCAGTACTTC	CASSHGTGGSPVYEQYF
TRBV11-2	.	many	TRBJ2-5	TGTGCCAGCAGCTTTACAGGAATCCAAGAGACCCAGTACTTC	CASSFTGIQETQYF
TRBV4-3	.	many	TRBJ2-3	TGCGCCAGCAGCCAAGATACCCCATGGGGTTTGGATACGCAGTATTTT	CASSQDTPWGLDTQYF
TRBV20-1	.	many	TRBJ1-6	TGCAGTGCTAGAGTCCCGGACGGAGATAATTCACCCCTCAACTTT	CSARVPDGDNSPLNF
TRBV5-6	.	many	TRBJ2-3	TGTGCCAGCAGCTTGTTTGGCTCATTAGGGACAGATACGCAGTATTTT	CASSLFGSLGTDTQYF
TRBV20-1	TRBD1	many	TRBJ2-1	TGCAGTGCTAGAGACCCGGGACAGGGGGCCCATGAGCAGTTCTTC	CSARDPGQGAHEQFF
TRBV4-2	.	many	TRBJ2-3	TGTGCCAGCAGCCAAGAAGGGACCATAAGGGGGGATACGCAGTATTTT	CASSQEGTIRGDTQYF
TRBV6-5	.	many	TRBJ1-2	TGTGCCAGCAGTCAGTGGGACGGGAACAACTATGGCTACACCTTC	CASSQWDGNNYGYTF
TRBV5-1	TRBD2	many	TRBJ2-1	TGCGCCAGCAGCATCCTCGGGGGAGGGAATGAGCAGTTCTTC	CASSILGGGNEQFF
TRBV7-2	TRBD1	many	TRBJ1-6	TGTGCCAGCAGCCGGGACAGTTCGTCTTCACCCCTCCACTTT	CASSRDSSSSPLHF
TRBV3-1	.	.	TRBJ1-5	TGTGCCAGCAGCCAAGTGAGCGATGGCAATCAGCCCCAGAATTTT	CASSQVSDGNQPQNF
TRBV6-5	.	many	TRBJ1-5	TGTGCCAGCAGTTACAGGCTGGATCAGCCCCAGCATTTT	CASSYRLDQPQHF
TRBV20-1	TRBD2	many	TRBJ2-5	TGCAGTGCTCGGACTAGCGGGAGGGCCAGGACCCAGTACTTC	CSARTSGRARTQYF
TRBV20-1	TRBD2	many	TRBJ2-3	TGCAGTGCTAGAGTGTGGACTAGCGGGACAAGAGATACGCAGTATTTT	CSARVWTSGTRDTQYF
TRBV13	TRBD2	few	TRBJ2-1	TGTGCCAGCAGTTTAAGGACTAGCGGTTCGTATGAGCAGTTCTTC	CASSLRTSGSYEQFF
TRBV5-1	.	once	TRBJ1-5	TGCGCCAGCAGCCCCGATGGACAGCTCAATCAGCCCCAGCATTTT	CASSPDGQLNQPQHF
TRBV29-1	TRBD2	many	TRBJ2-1	TGCAGCGGTGGGACTAGCGGTGAGCAGTTCTTC	CSGGTSGEQFF
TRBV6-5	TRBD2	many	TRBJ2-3	TGTGCCAGCAGTCAAAAGAAAGGGACTAGCGGGAGATATACGCAGTATTTT	CASSQKKGTSGRYTQYF
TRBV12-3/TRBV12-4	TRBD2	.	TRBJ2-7	TGTGCCAGCAGCCCGGTTACTAGCGGGAGATTTTTCTACGAGCAGTACTTC	CASSPVTSGRFFYEQYF
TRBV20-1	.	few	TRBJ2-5	TGCAGTGCTAGTCCGCAAACCAGGGGTGATGAGACCCAGTACTTC	CSASPQTRGDETQYF
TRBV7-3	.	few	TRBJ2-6	TGTGCCAGCAGGCCTTTTGAGGACAACCTTCCTGGGGCCAACGTCCTGACTTTC	CASRPFEDNLPGANVLTF
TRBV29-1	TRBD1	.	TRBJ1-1	TGCAGCGGGAAAACAGGGGGCACTGAAGCTTTCTTT	CSGKTGGTEAFF
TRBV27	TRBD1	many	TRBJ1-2	TGTGCCAGCAGTATCTCGGGGACAGATGGCTACACCTTC	CASSISGTDGYTF
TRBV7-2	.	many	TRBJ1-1	TGTGCCAGCAGCTTAAGGACATCTTCGAACACTGAAGCTTTCTTT	CASSLRTSSNTEAFF
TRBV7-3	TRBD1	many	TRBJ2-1	TGTGCCAGCAGCACGACCCCCGGGACAGCACAGTTCTTC	CASSTTPGTAQFF
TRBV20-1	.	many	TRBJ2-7	TGCAGTGCTAGACGACAGGTAAACTACGAGCAGTACTTC	CSARRQVNYEQYF
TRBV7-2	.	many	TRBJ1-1	TGTGCCAGCAGCTCTAGCAGAACAACTGAAGCTTTCTTT	CASSSSRTTEAFF
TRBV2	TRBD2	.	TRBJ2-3	TGTGCCAGCAGTGAAAGACTAGCAAGCACAGATACGCAGTATTTT	CASSERLASTDTQYF
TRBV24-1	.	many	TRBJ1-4	TGTGCCACCAGTGATTTAAGGTCGGGGGGAGGGGAGATGGTTGAAAAACTGTTTTTT	CATSDLRSGGGEMVEKLFF
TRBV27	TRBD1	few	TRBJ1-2	TGTGCCAGCACACGACAGGGTAATAAGAAAAGAAGGGATGGCTACACCTTC	CASTRQGNKKRRDGYTF
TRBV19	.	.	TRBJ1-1	TGTGCCAGTAGTATTGGATCACTAGCTTTCTTT	CASSIGSLAFF
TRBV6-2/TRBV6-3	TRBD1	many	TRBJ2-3	TGTGCCAGCAGCTCCGGACAGGGTAGCACAGATACGCAGTATTTT	CASSSGQGSTDTQYF
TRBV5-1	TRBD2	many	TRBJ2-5	TGCGCCAGCAGCTTGGTGGGACTAGCGGGAGTGGAGACCCAGTACTTC	CASSLVGLAGVETQYF
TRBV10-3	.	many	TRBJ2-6	TGTGCCATCAGTGTGGGATCTGGGGCCAACGTCCTGACTTTC	CAISVGSGANVLTF
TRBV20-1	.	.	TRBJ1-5	TGCAGTGCTACACCCGGGAGCAATCAGCCCCAGCATTTT	CSATPGSNQPQHF
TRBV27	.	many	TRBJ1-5	TGTGCCAGCAGTCTCTGGGGGACCCAGCCCCAGCATTTT	CASSLWGTQPQHF
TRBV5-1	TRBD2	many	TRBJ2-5	TGCGCCAGCAGCTTAGGGCGGGAGCGAACGGAGACCCAGTACTTC	CASSLGRERTETQYF
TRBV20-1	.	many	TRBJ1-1	TGCAGTGCCCGCCGGTTTGCTGAAGCTTTCTTT	CSARRFAEAFF
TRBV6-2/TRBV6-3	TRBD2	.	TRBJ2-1	TGTGCCAGCACCGCGGGAGGCGACTACAATGAGCAGTTCTTC	CASTAGGDYNEQFF
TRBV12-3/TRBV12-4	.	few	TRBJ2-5	TGTGCCAGCACTCTGAATTTGGAGACCCAGTACTTC	CASTLNLETQYF
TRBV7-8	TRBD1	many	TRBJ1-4	TGTGCCAGCAGCTTAGGCGGGACAGGGGACGAAAAACTGTTTTTT	CASSLGGTGDEKLFF
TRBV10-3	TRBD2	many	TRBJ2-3	TGTGCCATCGCCCGGGGGGCTAGCGGGAGTCGGGCAGATACGCAGTATTTT	CAIARGASGSRADTQYF
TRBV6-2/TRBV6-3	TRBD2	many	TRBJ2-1	TGTGCCAGCAGTTCGGGACTAAACCTCAATGAGCAGTTCTTC	CASSSGLNLNEQFF
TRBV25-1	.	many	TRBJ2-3	TGTGCCAGCAAAGGGGAAGATACGCAGTATTTT	CASKGEDTQYF
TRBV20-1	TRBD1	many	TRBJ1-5	TGCAGTGCTAGAGATGACAGGGGAAGCAATCAGCCCCAGAATTTT	CSARDDRGSNQPQNF
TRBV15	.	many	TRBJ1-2	TGTGCCACCAGCATTGGTTTGGACAGTTTTAACTATGGCTACACCTTC	CATSIGLDSFNYGYTF